This entry lists 5 T cell receptor beta chains sequenced from one sample in a study of shared clonotypes between healthy human individuals (TCRdb year 2020). Libraries were made using the immunoSEQ multiplex PCR assay. TCRdb re-hosts the immuneACCESS table, in-frame sequences only. Its copies lack some clones; in the studies checked, an unresolved V gene accounts for under half of them, and the cause for the rest is not known. In all, the sample holds approximately 2,300,000 clones, and less than 95% of those were seen once. Clones ranked in the top ten supply around 0.38% of the sample. The specimen was naive CD4+ T cells from PBMCs. The cell subset or site label of this sample denotes: CD45RA+ positively selected. These receptors were collected from a man aged 18 to 30 in good health. Some clones in this sample may be carry-over from other donors' samples.

The chain employs TRBV7-2 and TRBJ2-3, with 9 bases aligning to TRBD2. Germline lookup yields CDR1 SGHTA and CDR2 FQGNSA. The J segment lost 4 bases and the V segment lost 2 bases, leaving 13 bases of the junction unmatched. The CDR3 has 18 residues. The CDR3 loop reads CASSLSWAGGPIADTQYF. In nucleotides, the CDR3 is TGTGCCAGCAGCTTATCATGGGCGGGAGGGCCCATCGCAGATACGCAGTATTTT.

This sequence joins TRBV10-3 and TRBJ2-3, with a weak D call TRBD1 (6 bases). CDR3 size: 12 residues. V lost 11 bases and J 6 bases, leaving 15 bases between the germline ends. Germline V CDR1 and CDR2: ENHRY, SYGVKD. Here the CDR3 DNA reads TGTGCCGTAGGCGTTCAGGGGGATACGCAGTATTTT. This codes for CAVGVQGDTQYF.

The rearrangement uses TRBV18 and TRBJ2-5, with D hard to call. The germline V gene encodes CDR1 KGHSH and CDR2 LQKENI. With 4 bases removed from V and 4 bases from J, the gap between germline ends came to 13 bases. The CDR3 has 14 residues. The CDR3 coding sequence is TGTGCCAGCTCACAGCCCCCGGTCGTAGAGACCCAGTACTTC. Amino acids: CASSQPPVVETQYF.

The chain carries TRBV10-2 and TRBJ2-3; D might be TRBD2 (6 bases). Trimming cost V 0 bases and J 6 bases, with 19 bases left between them. The CDR3 length is 17 residues. Germline lookup yields CDR1 WSHSY and CDR2 SAAADI. The DNA for the CDR3 is TGCGCCAGCAGTGAGTCTAAGACTAGTGGGTCTGGGGATACGCAGTATTTT. This codes for CASSESKTSGSGDTQYF.

This rearrangement joins TRBV5-4 to TRBJ2-3; the D call may be TRBD1 or TRBD2 (5 bases each). Germline loops: CDR1 SGHNT, CDR2 YYREEE (reference sequence). CDR3 length equals 16 residues. V was cut by 6 bases and J by 0 bases, with 17 bases left in between. CDR3 coding DNA: TGTGCCAGCAACCGTGGAGGCAGGGAAAGCACAGATACGCAGTATTTT. This translates into CASNRGGRESTDTQYF.